This TCR beta chain is from a study of T cells after yellow fever vaccination (dated by TCRdb to the late 2010s). Study-wide context: The SMART-Seq v4 Ultra Low Input RNA kit was used to prepare libraries from fractions with low cell numbers. To follow T-cell clones before and after primary and booster YFV17D yellow fever vaccination, bulk TCR alpha and beta repertoires were sequenced over time. Two healthy male donors made up the cohort, one aged 18 to 29 years and the other aged 30 to 40 years. Blood samples were taken at several timepoints before and after primary and secondary immunization, and bulk PBMC replicates and cell subsets were isolated. Results and caveats for the whole study, not just this receptor: Computational filtering was required because FACS-sorted repertoires could contain abundant contaminating clonotypes from the bulk population. A small share of clonotypes was detected in both CD4 and CD8 compartments, with the overlap likely arising from convergent recombination. After the booster, most of the clones that had expanded following primary vaccination were detected again (roughly 96% of CD4 and around 88% of CD8), which suggests that memory was broadly maintained. Because only a couple of donors were included in the study, the extent to which the findings can be generalized is limited. The secondary T-cell response was found to be weaker but faster than the primary response, with a peak reached on day 5 rather than on day 15.

In the germline V gene, CDR1 corresponds to ENHRY and CDR2 to SYGVKD. V trim: 8 bases; J trim: 3 bases; unmatched bases: 6. From the cysteine up to the phenylalanine, the CDR3 has a length of 14 residues. Solely the CDR3 DNA is kept, with 42 bases framed from the first base. This specimen's treatment or condition label, per the study, means: live attenuated yellow fever vaccine strain. PBMCs were isolated from peripheral blood using a standard Ficoll-Paque protocol. Dynabeads CD4 and CD8 positive selection kits were used to isolate the CD4 and CD8 T-cell fractions. TriZol was used to extract RNA from bulk PBMCs, CD4 and CD8 fractions, and dextramer-positive and dextramer-negative fractions. Sequencing relied on an Illumina NovaSeq 6000. TCR cDNA was made using 5'RACE template switching, a step that added a universal primer site and unique molecular identifiers. Priming for cDNA synthesis came from both the TCR alpha and TCR beta constant segments. Library amplification used two PCR steps, and the second PCR step added sample barcodes and sequencing adapters. Sequencing of the libraries was done on either Illumina HiSeq 2500 (2x100 bp) or NovaSeq (2x150 bp). Concerning the study's data processing: Demultiplexing of reads and collapsing into UMI consensus sequences were performed with MIGEC, and V(D)J alignment was carried out with MiXCR. Vaccine-responding clonotypes were defined with edgeR using replicate PBMC samples, requiring FDR below 0.01 and a log2 fold change above 5 up to day 15. Each bulk clonotype was labeled CD4 or CD8 based on which sequenced repertoire, CD4 or CD8, contained the clonotype at higher abundance. TCRdb itself trimmed the public reads at Q25 with fastp, ran MiXCR and retained productive beta chains. Every entry covers one CDR3 protein and lists the most common genes and DNA from its rows. It is TCRdb's table, rather than the study itself, that gives the V and J calls and clone size. The sample table lists some 260,000 distinct CDR3 sequences, around 5.3% of them with a count of one. The ten largest clones capture around 3.5% of the sample.

In its sample, this clonotype was seen a few times. Its antigen is still unknown. No much larger clone is present one base from it, and per-base qualities are unavailable. The source is a man younger than 30 who received the YFV17D yellow fever vaccine. The sequence joins TRBV10-3 to TRBJ2-1, and TRBD2 matches 8 of the central bases. The sample here was CD4+ T cells sorted from PBMCs, taken on the day of the yellow fever booster vaccination. The CDR3 reads CAIARGLGYNEQFF. The DNA sequence is as follows: TGTGCCATCGCCAGGGGACTAGGCTACAATGAGCAGTTCTTC.